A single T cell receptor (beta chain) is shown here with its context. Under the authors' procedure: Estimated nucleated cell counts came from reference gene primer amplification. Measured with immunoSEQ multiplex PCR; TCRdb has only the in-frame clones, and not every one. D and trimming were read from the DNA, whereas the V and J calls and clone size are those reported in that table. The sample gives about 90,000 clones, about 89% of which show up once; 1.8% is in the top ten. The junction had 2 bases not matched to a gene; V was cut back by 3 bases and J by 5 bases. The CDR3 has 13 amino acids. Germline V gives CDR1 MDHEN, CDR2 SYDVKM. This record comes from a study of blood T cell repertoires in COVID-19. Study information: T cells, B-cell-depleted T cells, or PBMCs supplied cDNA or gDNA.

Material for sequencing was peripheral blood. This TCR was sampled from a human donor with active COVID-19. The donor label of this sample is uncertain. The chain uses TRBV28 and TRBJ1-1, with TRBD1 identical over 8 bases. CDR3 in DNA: TGTGCCAGCAGTTTGCAGGGGGCGACTGAAGCTTTCTTT. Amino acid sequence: CASSLQGATEAFF. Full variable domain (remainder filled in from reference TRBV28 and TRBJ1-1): DVKVTQSSRYLVKRTGEKVFLECVQDMDHENMFWYRQDPGLGLRLIYFSYDVKMKEKGDIPEGYSVSREKKERFSLILESASTNQTSMYLCASSLQGATEAFFGQGTRLTVV.